The 12 T cell receptor beta chains in this list originate from one sample, sequenced in a study of brain T cells in children with intractable seizures. TCRdb's copy holds only in-frame clones and misses some; the assay was immunoSEQ multiplex PCR. The data hold about 40,000 clones, with approximately 90% observed a single time. Sequencing used peripheral blood, obtained at surgery. The source is a girl under 10 years old with tuberous sclerosis and intractable seizures.

The CDR3 nucleotides are TGTGCCAGCAGCGCCCCGGGACTAGCGGGGGGCACAGATACGCAGTATTTT. Translating it yields CASSAPGLAGGTDTQYF. The chain is built from TRBV5-8 and TRBJ2-3; 14 nucleotides agree with TRBD2. CDR3 size: 17 residues. Germline-derived CDR1 and CDR2 are SGHTS and YDEGEE. The J segment lost 1 base and the V segment lost 4 bases, leaving 5 bases of the junction unmatched.

V and J are TRBV4-1 and TRBJ1-1; D unclear. Germline V gives CDR1 MGHRA, CDR2 YSYEKL. V was pared by 1 base and J by 4 bases, with 16 bases between. This CDR3 contains 16 residues. CDR3 coding DNA: TGCGCCAGCAGCCAAGGAGGGCTCGGTATACGCACTGAAGCTTTCTTT. Translated: CASSQGGLGIRTEAFF.

V gene TRBV2 combines with J gene TRBJ1-2; a weak D match, TRBD1 (5 bases). There are 13 residues in the CDR3. Trimming took off 4 bases at V and 7 bases at J, with 13 bases between the two ends. The germline V gene encodes CDR1 SNHLY and CDR2 FYNNEI. The CDR3 nucleotides are TGTGCCAGCAGTGCTACAGGAGACGGTGGCTACACCTTC. Encoded protein: CASSATGDGGYTF.

The V and J genes are TRBV19 and TRBJ2-2, with a tentative D call TRBD1 (5 bases). Germline V gene data show CDR1 as LNHDA and CDR2 as SQIVND (reference sequence). The germline V and J ends were trimmed by 3 bases and 6 bases, with 14 bases remaining between them. The CDR3 runs to 15 residues. Written as DNA, the CDR3 is TGTGCCAGTAGTATTGCGCAGGGATCGTCCGGGGAGCTGTTTTTT. This encodes CASSIAQGSSGELFF.

This clone was picked up one time. The chain joins TRBV6-1 to TRBJ1-2; the D gene is possibly TRBD1 (6 bases). V lost 0 bases and J 2 bases, leaving 10 bases between the germline ends. The germline CDR1 and CDR2 sequences are MNHNS and SASEGT. This CDR3 region has 15 residues. CDR3 sequence (DNA): TGTGCCAGCAGTGAAGCCCTCACAGGGAACTATGGCTACACCTTC. Protein product: CASSEALTGNYGYTF.

This clone was counted a single time. A junction boundary mismatches the germline segment, possibly from a read error. The chain carries TRBV7-7 and TRBJ2-2; 7 bases map to TRBD2. The length of the CDR3 is 14 residues. Per germline, CDR1 SSHAT and CDR2 FNYEAQ (reference sequence). CDR3 nucleotides: TGTGCTAGCAGCTTAGCGGGTGGCGGCGGGGAGCTGTTTTTT. Amino acid sequence: CASSLAGGGGELFF. Drawing the rest from reference TRBV7-7 and TRBJ2-2, the complete variable domain is GAGVSQSPRYKVTKRGQDVTLRCDPISSHATLYWYQQALGQGPEFLTYFNYEAQPDKSGLPSDRFSAERPEGSISTLTIQRTEQRDSAMYRCASSLAGGGGELFFGEGSRLTVL.

The gene calls are TRBV9 and TRBJ2-1, with D unclear. This CDR3 comprises 12 residues. Trimming took off 2 bases at V and 7 bases at J, with 7 bases between the two ends. Germline V lookup: CDR1 SGDLS, CDR2 YYNGEE. DNA of the CDR3: TGTGCCAGCAGCGTCAATGGGAATGAGCAGTTCTTC. Its translation: CASSVNGNEQFF.

The V gene is TRBV5-1, the J gene TRBJ1-1; tentatively, D is TRBD1 (6 bases). Germline values: CDR1 SGHRS, CDR2 YFSETQ. Trimming took off 4 bases at V and 3 bases at J, with 16 bases between the two ends. The CDR3 spans 15 residues. CDR3 nucleotide sequence: TGCGCCAGCAGCGAGCTTGGTCAGGGGCACACTGAAGCTTTCTTT. Protein: CASSELGQGHTEAFF. Complete variable domain (other parts from reference TRBV5-1 and TRBJ1-1): KAGVTQTPRYLIKTRGQQVTLSCSPISGHRSVSWYQQTPGQGLQFLFEYFSETQRNKGNFPGRFSGRQFSNSRSEMNVSTLELGDSALYLCASSELGQGHTEAFFGQGTRLTVV.

The chain has TRBV5-1 and TRBJ2-1; D unclear. Germline V lookup: CDR1 SGHRS, CDR2 YFSETQ. With 0 bases removed from V and 6 bases from J, the gap between germline ends came to 13 bases. The CDR3 loop spans 15 amino acids. The CDR3 coding sequence is TGCGCCAGCAGCTTGGTAATAGGCTCCCCCAATGAGCAGTTCTTC. Translated: CASSLVIGSPNEQFF.

This clone occurred once. CDR3 amino acids: CATSRDQGQPQHF. The CDR3 bases are TGTGCCACCAGCAGAGATCAGGGGCAGCCCCAGCATTTT. J is TRBJ1-5 and V is TRBV15; a possible D gene is TRBD1 (6 bases). The CDR3 totals 13 residues. Trimming took 0 bases from V and 7 from J, leaving 7 bases between them. Germline lookup yields CDR1 LNHNV and CDR2 YYDKDF (reference sequence).

CDR3 in DNA: TGTGCCAGCAGCCCCCGGGACACCTCTGGGGCCAACGTCCTGACTTTC. Translation gives CASSPRDTSGANVLTF. The rearrangement joins TRBV9 to TRBJ2-6, with D possibly being TRBD1 (6 bases). Per the germline V gene, CDR1 is SGDLS and CDR2 is YYNGEE. This CDR3 spans 16 amino acids. V was pared by 4 bases and J by 0 bases, with 11 bases between.

This rearrangement joins TRBV6-5 to TRBJ2-7; D perhaps matches TRBD1 (7 bases). V lost 5 bases and J lost 0, with 14 bases in between. Germline CDR1 MNHEY, CDR2 SVGAGI. The CDR3 has 15 residues. CDR3 residues: CASSRAGQSSYEQYV. DNA of the CDR3: TGTGCCAGCAGTCGTGCGGGACAGTCCTCCTACGAGCAGTACGTC.